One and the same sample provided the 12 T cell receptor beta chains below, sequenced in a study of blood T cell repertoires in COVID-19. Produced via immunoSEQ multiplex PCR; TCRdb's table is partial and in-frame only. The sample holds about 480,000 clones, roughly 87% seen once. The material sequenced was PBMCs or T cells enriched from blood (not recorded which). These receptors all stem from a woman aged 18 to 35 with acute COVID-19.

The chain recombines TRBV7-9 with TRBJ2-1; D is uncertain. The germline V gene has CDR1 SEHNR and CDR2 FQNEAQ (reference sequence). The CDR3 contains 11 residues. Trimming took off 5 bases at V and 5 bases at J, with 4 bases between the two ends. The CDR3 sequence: CASSHNNEQFF. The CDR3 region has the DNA TGTGCCAGCAGCCACAACAATGAGCAGTTCTTC.

The CDR3 DNA reads as TGTGCCAGCAGCGTCAGGGGTCAGAACACTGAAGCTTTCTTT. The encoded protein is CASSVRGQNTEAFF. The chain couples TRBV9 to TRBJ1-1; possible D gene TRBD1, 6 bases. The V end was cut by 2 bases, the J end by 1 base, with 9 bases between. The V gene's germline CDR1 is SGDLS and CDR2 YYNGEE. This CDR3 has 14 residues.

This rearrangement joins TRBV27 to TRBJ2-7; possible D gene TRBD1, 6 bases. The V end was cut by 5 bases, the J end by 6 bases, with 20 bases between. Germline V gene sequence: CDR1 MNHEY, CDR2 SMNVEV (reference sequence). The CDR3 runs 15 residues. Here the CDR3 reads CASSPNRKLGGEQYF. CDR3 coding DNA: TGTGCCAGCAGTCCGAACAGGAAACTAGGGGGCGAGCAGTACTTC.

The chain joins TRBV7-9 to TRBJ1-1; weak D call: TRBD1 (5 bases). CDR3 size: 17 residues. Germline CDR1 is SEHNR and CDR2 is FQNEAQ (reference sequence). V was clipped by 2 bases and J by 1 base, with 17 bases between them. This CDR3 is CASSLWGDGEQNTEAFF. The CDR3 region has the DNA TGTGCCAGCAGCTTATGGGGGGATGGGGAACAGAACACTGAAGCTTTCTTT.

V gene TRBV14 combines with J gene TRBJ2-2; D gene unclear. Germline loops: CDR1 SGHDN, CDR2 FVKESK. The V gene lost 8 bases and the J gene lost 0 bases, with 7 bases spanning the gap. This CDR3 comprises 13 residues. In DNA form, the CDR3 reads TGTGCCAGCGCGGCCACGAACACCGGGGAGCTGTTTTTT. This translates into CASAATNTGELFF. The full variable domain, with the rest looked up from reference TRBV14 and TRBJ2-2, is EAGVTQFPSHSVIEKGQTVTLRCDPISGHDNLYWYRRVMGKEIKFLLHFVKESKQDESGMPNNRFLAERTGGTYSTLKVQPAELEDSGVYFCASAATNTGELFFGEGSRLTVL.

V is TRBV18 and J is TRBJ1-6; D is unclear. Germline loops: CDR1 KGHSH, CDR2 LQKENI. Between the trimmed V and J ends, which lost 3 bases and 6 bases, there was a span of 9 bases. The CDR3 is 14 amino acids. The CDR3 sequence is CASSPSSLNSPLHF. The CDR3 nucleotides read TGTGCCAGCTCACCTTCCAGTCTTAATTCACCCCTCCACTTT.

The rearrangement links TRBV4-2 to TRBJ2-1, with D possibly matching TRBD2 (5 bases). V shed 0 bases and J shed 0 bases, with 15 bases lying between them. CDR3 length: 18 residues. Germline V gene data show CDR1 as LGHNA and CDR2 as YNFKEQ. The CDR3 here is CASSQETRTSHSYNEQFF. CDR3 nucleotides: TGTGCCAGCAGCCAAGAAACGAGGACTTCACACTCCTACAATGAGCAGTTCTTC.

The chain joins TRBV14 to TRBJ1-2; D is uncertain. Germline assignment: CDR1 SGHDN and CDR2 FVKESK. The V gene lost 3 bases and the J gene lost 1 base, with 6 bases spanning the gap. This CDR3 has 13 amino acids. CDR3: CASSHMSNYGYTF. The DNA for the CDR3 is TGTGCCAGCAGCCATATGAGTAACTATGGCTACACCTTC.

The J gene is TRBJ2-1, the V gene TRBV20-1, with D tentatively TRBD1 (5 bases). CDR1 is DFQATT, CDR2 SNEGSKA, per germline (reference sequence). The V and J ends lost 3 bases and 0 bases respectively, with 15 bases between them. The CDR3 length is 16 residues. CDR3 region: CSASRGLRSSYNEQFF. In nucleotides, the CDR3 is TGCAGTGCTAGTAGGGGATTACGAAGCTCCTACAATGAGCAGTTCTTC.

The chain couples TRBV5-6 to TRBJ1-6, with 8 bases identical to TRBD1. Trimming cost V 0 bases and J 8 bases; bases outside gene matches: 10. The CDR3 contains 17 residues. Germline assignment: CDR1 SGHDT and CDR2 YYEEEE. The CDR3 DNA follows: TGTGCCAGCAGCTTGGTTGGGACAGGTCCCACCTATTCACCCCTCCACTTT. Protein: CASSLVGTGPTYSPLHF.

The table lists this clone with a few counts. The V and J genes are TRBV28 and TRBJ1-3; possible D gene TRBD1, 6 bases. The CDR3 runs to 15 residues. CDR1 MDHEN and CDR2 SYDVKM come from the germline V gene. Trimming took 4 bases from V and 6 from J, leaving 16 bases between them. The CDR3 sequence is CASSSSQGLTNTIYF. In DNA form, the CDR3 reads TGTGCCAGCAGTTCTTCACAGGGTCTCACAAACACCATATATTTT.

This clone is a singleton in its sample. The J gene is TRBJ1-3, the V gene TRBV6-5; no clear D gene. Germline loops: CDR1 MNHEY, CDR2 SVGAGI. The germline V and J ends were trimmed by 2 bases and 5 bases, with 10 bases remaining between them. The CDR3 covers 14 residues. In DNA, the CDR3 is TGTGCCAGCAGTTACGCGCCTACGCGAAACACCATATATTTT. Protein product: CASSYAPTRNTIYF.